Listed here are 26 T cell receptor beta chains from one sample, sequenced in a study of blood T cell repertoires in COVID-19. Sequencing used immunoSEQ multiplex PCR; TCRdb keeps in-frame clones, though not all of them. The sample records about 160,000 clones, 75% to 90% being singletons. Sequencing was carried out using PBMCs or T cells enriched from blood (not recorded which). The origin of the receptors is a woman in her sixties or seventies who had recovered from COVID-19.

This chain links TRBV7-8 with TRBJ2-1, with 15 bases aligning to TRBD2. The germline V gene encodes CDR1 SGHVS and CDR2 FQNEAQ. The CDR3 spans 16 residues. Losses at the gene ends were 5 bases for V and 8 bases for J; bases not matched to a gene: 7. The CDR3, as DNA: TGTGCCAGCAGCCACGGGGGACTAGCGGGGGGCGATGAGCAGTTCTTC. This sequence encodes CASSHGGLAGGDEQFF.

The chain recombines TRBV5-6 with TRBJ2-5; D is unresolved. The CDR3 has 13 amino acids. V dropped 1 base and J dropped 7 bases, with 11 bases sitting between them. The germline V gene has CDR1 SGHDT and CDR2 YYEEEE. CDR3 in DNA: TGTGCCAGCAGCTTGTACGAGTCGCCGACCCAGTACTTC. Amino acids: CASSLYESPTQYF.

CDR3 sequence (DNA): TGTGCCAGTACCCCGCAGGGCCGTAACTCCGGGGAGCTGTTTTTT. This gives the protein CASTPQGRNSGELFF. This chain links TRBV19 with TRBJ2-2, with D possibly being TRBD1 (5 bases). From germline, CDR1 is LNHDA and CDR2 SQIVND (reference sequence). The CDR3 is made up of 15 amino acids. V lost 7 bases and J 6 bases, leaving 18 bases between the germline ends.

The chain has TRBV15 and TRBJ1-2, with 8 bases that match TRBD1. CDR3 size: 17 residues. The trim removed 3 bases at V and 4 bases at J, leaving 13 bases unmatched. CDR1 is LNHNV, CDR2 YYDKDF, per germline (reference sequence). CDR3 loop: CATSSKGQDGTPYGYTF. CDR3 bases: TGTGCCACCAGCAGCAAGGGACAGGATGGAACCCCCTATGGCTACACCTTC.

V and J are TRBV5-8 and TRBJ1-1, with a possible D match to TRBD1 (5 bases). The CDR3 covers 15 residues. The V gene's germline CDR1 is SGHTS and CDR2 YDEGEE. Trimming shortened V by 4 bases and J by 0 bases, and 13 bases separated the two germline ends. The CDR3 DNA reads TGTGCCAGCAGCCCCGAACAGGTAATGAACACTGAAGCTTTCTTT. Translating gives CASSPEQVMNTEAFF.

This clone showed up just once. The chain employs TRBV5-1 and TRBJ2-7; the match to TRBD2 covers 13 bases. J gave up 2 bases and V 5 bases, and 7 bases lay outside the gene matches. Looked up from germline, CDR1 is SGHRS and CDR2 is YFSETQ. The CDR3 consists of 16 residues. CDR3 in DNA: TGCGCCAGCAGATCGACTAGCGGGGGGTCCCCCTACGAGCAGTACTTC. Translation: CASRSTSGGSPYEQYF. Full variable domain (missing parts from reference TRBV5-1 and TRBJ2-7): KAGVTQTPRYLIKTRGQQVTLSCSPISGHRSVSWYQQTPGQGLQFLFEYFSETQRNKGNFPGRFSGRQFSNSRSEMNVSTLELGDSALYLCASRSTSGGSPYEQYFGPGTRLTVT.

The genes are TRBV18 and TRBJ2-3; D unresolved. V lost 6 bases and J lost 3, with 10 bases in between. The CDR3 sequence is 13 residues long. The V gene's germline CDR1 is KGHSH and CDR2 LQKENI. The DNA for the CDR3 is TGTGCCAGCTCCCTTATCGGGACAGATACGCAGTATTTT. Protein product: CASSLIGTDTQYF.

The chain links TRBV24-1 to TRBJ1-2; TRBD1 aligns across 7 bases. CDR3 length: 17 residues. V trimming: 2 bases; J trimming: 4 bases; junction bases outside the gene matches: 12. The germline V gene encodes CDR1 KGHDR and CDR2 SFDVKD. CDR3 coding DNA: TGTGCCACCAGTGATTCCCGGGACAGCAATTTTATCTATGGCTACACCTTC. Its translation: CATSDSRDSNFIYGYTF.

The chain couples TRBV2 to TRBJ2-1, with 7 bases aligning to TRBD1. After removal of 4 bases from V and 12 bases from J, the junction contained 6 bases not matched to a gene. The CDR3 length is 12 residues. CDR1 and CDR2 (germline): SNHLY, FYNNEI. This CDR3 is CASSGVGDRQFF. The DNA for the CDR3 is TGTGCCAGCAGTGGTGTCGGGGACAGGCAGTTCTTC.

The CDR3 DNA is TGTGCCAGCTCACCAACACAGAATAGCAATCAGCCCCAGCATTTT. As protein: CASSPTQNSNQPQHF. V is TRBV18 and J is TRBJ1-5, with no clear D. V was clipped by 2 bases and J by 0 bases, with 8 bases between them. This CDR3 contains 15 residues. The germline V gene encodes CDR1 KGHSH and CDR2 LQKENI.

This rearrangement joins TRBV7-2 to TRBJ1-1, with D possibly TRBD1 on 5 matching bases. V was pared by 3 bases and J by 5 bases, with 16 bases between. This CDR3 is 15 amino acids long. Per the germline V gene, CDR1 is SGHTA and CDR2 is FQGNSA. The CDR3, as DNA: TGTGCCAGCAGCTTTAAGGCCGGGGGAGAAACTGAAGCTTTCTTT. Translated, it gives CASSFKAGGETEAFF.

The rearrangement joins TRBV18 to TRBJ1-2, with D perhaps TRBD1 (6 bases). This CDR3 comprises 16 residues. V dropped 0 bases and J dropped 1 base, with 12 bases sitting between them. Looked up from germline, CDR1 is KGHSH and CDR2 is LQKENI. The DNA for the CDR3 is TGTGCCAGCTCACCACCGCGGGGGGCTGATAACTATGGCTACACCTTC. Encoded protein: CASSPPRGADNYGYTF.

The chain employs TRBV13 and TRBJ2-2; D gene unclear. Trimming stripped 4 bases from V and 9 bases from J, with 9 bases between. CDR1 PRHDT and CDR2 FYEKMQ come from the germline V gene (reference sequence). The CDR3 length is 12 residues. The CDR3 spells CASSSGSRELFF. CDR3 in DNA: TGTGCCAGCAGCTCCGGGTCTAGGGAGCTGTTTTTT.

As for this clone: Different DNA sequences within this sample yield the same CDR3. The chain links TRBV3-1 (or the pseudogene TRBV3-2) to TRBJ1-5, with unresolved D. V lost 1 base, J lost 2 bases, and 6 bases lay in between. Looked up from germline, CDR1 is LGHDT and CDR2 is YNNKEL (reference sequence). The CDR3 consists of 14 residues. CDR3 bases: TGTGCCAGCAGCCAAGCGTCCGGCAATCAGCCCCAGCATTTT. It translates to CASSQASGNQPQHF.

This chain uses TRBV3-1 (or the pseudogene TRBV3-2) with TRBJ2-5; maybe TRBD1 (7 bases). Per the germline V gene, CDR1 is LGHDT and CDR2 is YNNKEL (reference sequence). V shed 7 bases and J shed 5 bases, with 14 bases lying between them. The CDR3 totals 13 residues. In nucleotides, the CDR3 is TGTGCCAGCACCTACAGGGGAGGCGAGACCCAGTACTTC. Its translation: CASTYRGGETQYF.

V and J are TRBV19 and TRBJ2-7; tentatively, D is TRBD2 (5 bases). The V end was cut by 10 bases, the J end by 0 bases, with 13 bases between. The germline V gene has CDR1 LNHDA and CDR2 SQIVND (reference sequence). The CDR3 has 13 amino acids. CDR3 sequence (DNA): TGTGCCACTACGAGGGTGTACTCCTACGAGCAGTACTTC. Translation: CATTRVYSYEQYF. The full variable domain, in which reference TRBV19 and TRBJ2-7 provide the parts outside the CDR3, is DGGITQSPKYLFRKEGQNVTLSCEQNLNHDAMYWYRQDPGQGLRLIYYSQIVNDFQKGDIAEGYSVSREKKESFPLTVTSAQKNPTAFYLCATTRVYSYEQYFGPGTRLTVT.

This chain connects TRBV6-5 to TRBJ1-4; 8 nucleotides match TRBD1. The trim removed 3 bases at V and 0 bases at J, leaving 3 bases unmatched. Per the germline V gene, CDR1 is MNHEY and CDR2 is SVGAGI. There are 16 residues in the CDR3. The CDR3 spells CASSYLQGATNEKLFF. The CDR3 DNA reads as TGTGCCAGCAGTTATTTACAGGGGGCAACTAATGAAAAACTGTTTTTT.

The rearrangement uses TRBV18 and TRBJ1-2, with 8 bases that match TRBD1. Germline lookup yields CDR1 KGHSH and CDR2 LQKENI. The CDR3 contains 17 residues. V shed 3 bases and J 3 bases; nucleotides not matched to a gene: 12. CDR3 sequence reads: CASSPLDRGSLDYGYTF. CDR3 bases: TGTGCCAGCTCACCCCTCGACAGGGGATCCTTGGACTATGGCTACACCTTC.

Here the CDR3 reads CASSFLASGYNEQFF. The CDR3 region has the DNA TGTGCCAGCAGCTTTCTCGCCTCCGGTTACAATGAGCAGTTCTTC. The chain is built from TRBV12-1 and TRBJ2-1; the table's TRBD2 call for D was not verified on the DNA. TRBV12-1 is a pseudogene segment. The CDR3 loop spans 15 amino acids.

DNA for the CDR3: TGTGCCAGCAGCTTAGGCGGGGAAACAGATACGCAGTATTTT. Translated: CASSLGGETDTQYF. The chain joins TRBV7-3 to TRBJ2-3; a possible D gene is TRBD2 (6 bases). Per the germline V gene, CDR1 is SGHTA and CDR2 is FQGTGA. CDR3 length equals 14 residues. Trimming left V 2 bases short and J 3 bases short, with 9 bases between.

The genes are TRBV27 and TRBJ2-1, with TRBD1 identical over 7 bases. The CDR3 length is 13 residues. Germline CDR1 MNHEY, CDR2 SMNVEV (reference sequence). J gave up 2 bases and V 7 bases, and 2 bases lay outside the gene matches. CDR3 DNA sequence: TGTGCCAGCACCACAGGGGCCTACAATGAGCAGTTCTTC. Encoded protein: CASTTGAYNEQFF.

The chain uses TRBV18 and TRBJ1-1; 9 nucleotides align to TRBD1. The CDR3 length is 14 residues. The junction had 2 bases not matched to a gene; V was cut back by 2 bases and J by 4 bases. The germline V gene encodes CDR1 KGHSH and CDR2 LQKENI. In DNA, the CDR3 is TGTGCCAGCTCACCAGGGACAGGGTCCACTGAAGCTTTCTTT. It is translated as CASSPGTGSTEAFF.

This clone was counted a few times. This sequence joins TRBV7-9 and TRBJ2-5; D is possibly TRBD2 (5 bases). The germline V gene encodes CDR1 SEHNR and CDR2 FQNEAQ (reference sequence). This CDR3 comprises 17 residues. V lost 2 bases and J 4 bases, leaving 20 bases between the germline ends. Written as DNA, the CDR3 is TGTGCCAGCAGCTTAATTCGGTCGGGGAGTGAGCTAGAGACCCAGTACTTC. Translation gives CASSLIRSGSELETQYF.

The chain links TRBV3-1 (or the pseudogene TRBV3-2) to TRBJ2-7; 10 nucleotides agree with TRBD2. V was pared by 0 bases and J by 3 bases, with 5 bases of the junction left unmatched. The germline gives CDR1 LGHDT, CDR2 YNNKEL (reference sequence). The CDR3 sequence is 16 residues long. CDR3 sequence (DNA): TGTGCCAGCAGCCAAGATCGGGTAGCGGGGGGCTACGAGCAGTACTTC. This encodes CASSQDRVAGGYEQYF.

The V call is TRBV12-3 or TRBV12-4, the J call TRBJ1-2; D remains ambiguous. The CDR3 spans 13 residues. The V end was cut by 6 bases, the J end by 0 bases, with 8 bases between. The CDR3: CASSDTSNYGYTF. The CDR3 coding sequence is TGTGCCAGCAGCGACACATCTAACTATGGCTACACCTTC.

The rearrangement joins TRBV3-1 (or the pseudogene TRBV3-2) to TRBJ1-2, with D unresolved. Trimming shortened V by 0 bases and J by 3 bases, and 11 bases separated the two germline ends. CDR1 is LGHDT and CDR2 is YNNKEL in the germline V gene (reference sequence). There are 15 residues in the CDR3. Here the CDR3 reads CASSQDLYSYYGYTF. The CDR3 bases are TGTGCCAGCAGCCAAGATCTATACAGCTACTATGGCTACACCTTC.